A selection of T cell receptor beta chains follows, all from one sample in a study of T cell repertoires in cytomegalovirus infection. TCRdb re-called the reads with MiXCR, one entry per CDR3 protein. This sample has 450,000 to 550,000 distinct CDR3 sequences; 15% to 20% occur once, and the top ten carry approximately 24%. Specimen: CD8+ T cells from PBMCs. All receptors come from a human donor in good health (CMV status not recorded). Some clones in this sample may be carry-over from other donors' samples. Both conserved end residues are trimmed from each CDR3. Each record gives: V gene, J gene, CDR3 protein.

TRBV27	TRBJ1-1	ASGPGTATL
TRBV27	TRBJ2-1	ASSVVWATGFGDEQF
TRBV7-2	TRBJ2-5	ASSLMGGDGETQY
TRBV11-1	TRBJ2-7	ASSQTGVRYEQY
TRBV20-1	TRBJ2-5	SARVERGQETKY
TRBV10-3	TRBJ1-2	AISESQIYGYT
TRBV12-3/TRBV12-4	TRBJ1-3	ASSFRTALNTIY
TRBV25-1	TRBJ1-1	ASSEFGADTEAF
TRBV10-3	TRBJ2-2	AISDRIGSGPNTGELF
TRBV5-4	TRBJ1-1	ASSLGDLNTEAF
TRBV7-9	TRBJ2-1	ASRTGGEQF
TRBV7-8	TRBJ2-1	ASSLAGHSYNEQF
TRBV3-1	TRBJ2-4	ASSQTEYKNIQY
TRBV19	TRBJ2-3	ASSGETSATDTQY
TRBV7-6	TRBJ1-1	ASSLSAINTEAF
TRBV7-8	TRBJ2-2	ASSLALSSGYTGELF
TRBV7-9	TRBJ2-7	ASSLWDRGLGEQY
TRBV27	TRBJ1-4	ASSTRAGTVNEKLF